This T cell receptor (beta chain) was identified during a study of blood T cell repertoires in COVID-19. In the study overall: There were acute and convalescent COVID-19 samples, and they came from the United States, Italy and Spain.

The CDR3 covers 14 residues. The germline V gene encodes CDR1 SGHTA and CDR2 FQGTGA. Trimming removed 4 bases from V and 8 bases from J; junction bases left unmatched: 7. Profiling relied on immunoSEQ multiplex PCR, and the TCRdb table lists in-frame clones only, not all of them. This sample carries about 140,000 clones, 90% of them seen once, and the ten largest clones take 11%. This rearrangement joins TRBV7-3 to TRBJ2-3; 9 positions match TRBD2. The sequence was collected from a woman of 80 years or more with acute or convalescent COVID-19. The source material was peripheral blood. The CDR3 reads CASSSSGGPSTQYF. The CDR3, as DNA: TGTGCCAGCAGCTCGAGCGGGGGGCCCAGTACGCAGTATTTT.